This entry concerns a single T cell receptor beta chain. The data stem from a study of somatic mutations in cytotoxic T cells in rheumatoid arthritis. At the level of the study: Patient blood was drawn as 30 ml EDTA; the draw came right after diagnosis and before any treatment.

Per the study methods: The authors compared patient CD8+ clones larger than 1% against published virus-specific TCRB sequences. Only a few of these clones matched. Some clones are missing from TCRdb's copy, which holds only in-frame ones; the method was immunoSEQ multiplex PCR. From that table come the V and J calls and clone size; the DNA was used to work out D and trimming. This repertoire shows more than 9,000 clones, around nine tenths found once; its top ten account for approximately 15%. The CDR3 runs 18 residues. V shed 5 bases and J shed 2 bases, with 23 bases lying between them. The germline gives CDR1 SEHNR, CDR2 FQNEAQ (reference sequence).

The material sequenced was CD8+ T cells sorted from blood. This receptor was taken from a woman aged 18-29 years with rheumatoid arthritis. The chain employs TRBV7-9 and TRBJ2-3; D may be TRBD2 (6 bases). The CDR3 sequence: CASSPGLYVGGNTDTQYF. The CDR3 DNA sequence: TGTGCCAGCAGCCCCGGACTCTACGTTGGGGGGAACACAGATACGCAGTATTTT.